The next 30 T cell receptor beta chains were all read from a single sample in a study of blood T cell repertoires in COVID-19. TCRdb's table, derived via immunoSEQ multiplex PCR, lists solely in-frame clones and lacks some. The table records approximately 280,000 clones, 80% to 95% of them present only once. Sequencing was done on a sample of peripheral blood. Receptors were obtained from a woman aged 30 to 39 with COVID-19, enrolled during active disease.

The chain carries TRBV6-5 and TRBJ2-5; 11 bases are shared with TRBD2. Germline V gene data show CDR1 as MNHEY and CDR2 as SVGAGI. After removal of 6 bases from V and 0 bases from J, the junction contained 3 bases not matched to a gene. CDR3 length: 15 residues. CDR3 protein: CASRWTSGYQETQYF. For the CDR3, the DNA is TGTGCCAGCAGATGGACTAGCGGGTACCAAGAGACCCAGTACTTC.

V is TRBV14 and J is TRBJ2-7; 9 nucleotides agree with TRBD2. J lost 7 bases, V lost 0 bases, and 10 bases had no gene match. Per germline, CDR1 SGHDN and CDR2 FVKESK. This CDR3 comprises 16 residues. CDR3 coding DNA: TGTGCCAGCAGCCAAGATCGGGGTAGCGGGAGATGGGAGCAGTACTTC. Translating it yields CASSQDRGSGRWEQYF.

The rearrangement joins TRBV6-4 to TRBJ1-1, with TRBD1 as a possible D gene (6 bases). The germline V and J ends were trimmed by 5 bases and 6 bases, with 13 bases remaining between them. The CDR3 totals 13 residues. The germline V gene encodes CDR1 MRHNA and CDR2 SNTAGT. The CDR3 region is CASSTEQGAEAFF. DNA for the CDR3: TGTGCCAGCAGTACAGAACAGGGAGCTGAAGCTTTCTTT.

The CDR3, as DNA: TGTGCCAGCATGAGGCTAGCGGGAGCCCAAGAGACCCAGTACTTC. Encoded protein: CASMRLAGAQETQYF. V is TRBV6-5 and J is TRBJ2-5; 10 bases fit TRBD2. This CDR3 comprises 15 residues. Trimming cost V 7 bases and J 1 base; bases outside gene matches: 6. CDR1 and CDR2 from the germline V gene are MNHEY and SVGAGI.

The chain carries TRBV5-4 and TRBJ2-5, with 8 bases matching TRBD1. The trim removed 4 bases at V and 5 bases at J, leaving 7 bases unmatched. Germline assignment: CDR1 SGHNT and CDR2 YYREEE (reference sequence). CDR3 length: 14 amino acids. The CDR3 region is CASSPRQGTETQYF. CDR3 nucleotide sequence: TGTGCCAGCAGCCCGCGACAGGGGACGGAGACCCAGTACTTC.

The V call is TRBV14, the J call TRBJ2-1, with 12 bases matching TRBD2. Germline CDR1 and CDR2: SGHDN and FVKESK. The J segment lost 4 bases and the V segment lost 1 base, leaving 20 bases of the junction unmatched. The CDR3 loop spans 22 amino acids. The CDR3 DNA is TGTGCCAGCAGCCAAGCTAAAGGGCTGGTACTAGCGGGAGGCAGCCGTTACAATGAGCAGTTCTTC. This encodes CASSQAKGLVLAGGSRYNEQFF.

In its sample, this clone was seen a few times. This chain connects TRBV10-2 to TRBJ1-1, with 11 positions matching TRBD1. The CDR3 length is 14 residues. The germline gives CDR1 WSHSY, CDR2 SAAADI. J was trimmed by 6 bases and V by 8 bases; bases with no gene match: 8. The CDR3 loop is CASGGGQGGSEAFF. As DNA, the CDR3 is TGCGCCAGCGGTGGGGGACAGGGGGGATCTGAAGCTTTCTTT.

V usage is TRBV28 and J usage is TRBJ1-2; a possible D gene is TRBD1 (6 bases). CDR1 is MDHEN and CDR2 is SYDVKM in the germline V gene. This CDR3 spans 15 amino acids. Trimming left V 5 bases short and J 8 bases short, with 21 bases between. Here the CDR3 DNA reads TGTGCCAGCAGTCCCTCATTGCAGGGGCCTCGGGGCTACACCTTC. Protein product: CASSPSLQGPRGYTF.

The CDR3 coding sequence is TGTGCCAGCAGTTATCGCTCCGGGACAGGGGACTATGGCTACACCTTC. Protein: CASSYRSGTGDYGYTF. V usage is TRBV6-5 and J usage is TRBJ1-2; 10 bases fit TRBD1. V lost 3 bases and J lost 3; bases outside the gene matches: 7. CDR3 length equals 16 residues. Germline-derived CDR1 and CDR2 are MNHEY and SVGAGI.

Here the CDR3 reads CAWSVNSYQPQHF. CDR3 nucleotide sequence: TGTGCCTGGAGTGTAAACAGTTATCAGCCCCAGCATTTT. The rearrangement joins TRBV30 to TRBJ1-5, with no clear D. Germline V gives CDR1 GTSNPN, CDR2 SVGIG (reference sequence). Trimming stripped 0 bases from V and 5 bases from J, with 8 bases between. The CDR3 has 13 residues.

CDR3 DNA: TGTGCCAGCAGTGGAGGAAGGACTAGCGGGATATCAGATACGCAGTATTTT. Encoded protein: CASSGGRTSGISDTQYF. This chain uses TRBV2 with TRBJ2-3; TRBD2 matches at 12 bases. Looked up from germline, CDR1 is SNHLY and CDR2 is FYNNEI. This CDR3 is 17 amino acids long. The junction had 9 bases not matched to a gene; V was cut back by 4 bases and J by 4 bases.

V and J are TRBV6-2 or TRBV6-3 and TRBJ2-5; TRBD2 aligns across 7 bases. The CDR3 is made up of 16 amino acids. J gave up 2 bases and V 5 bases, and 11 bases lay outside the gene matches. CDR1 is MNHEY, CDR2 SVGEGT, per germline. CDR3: CASSASLALRQETQYF. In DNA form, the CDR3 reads TGTGCCAGCAGTGCTTCACTAGCGTTGAGGCAAGAGACCCAGTACTTC.

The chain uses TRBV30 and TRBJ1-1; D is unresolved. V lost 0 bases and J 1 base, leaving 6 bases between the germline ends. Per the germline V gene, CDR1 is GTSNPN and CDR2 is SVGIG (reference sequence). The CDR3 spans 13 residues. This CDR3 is CAWSVEWNTEAFF. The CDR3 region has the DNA TGTGCCTGGAGTGTGGAGTGGAACACTGAAGCTTTCTTT.

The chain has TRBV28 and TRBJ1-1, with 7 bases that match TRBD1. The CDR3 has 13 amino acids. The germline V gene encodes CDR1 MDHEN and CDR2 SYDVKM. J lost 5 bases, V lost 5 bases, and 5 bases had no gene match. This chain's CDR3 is CASSPTGRTEAFF. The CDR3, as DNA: TGTGCCAGCAGTCCGACAGGGCGTACTGAAGCTTTCTTT.

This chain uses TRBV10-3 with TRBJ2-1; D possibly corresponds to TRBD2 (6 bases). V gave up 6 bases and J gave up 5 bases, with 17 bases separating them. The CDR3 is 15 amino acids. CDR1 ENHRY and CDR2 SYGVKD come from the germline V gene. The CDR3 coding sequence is TGTGCCATCAGCAACGAGCGGGCGGGGAACAATGAGCAGTTCTTC. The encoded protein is CAISNERAGNNEQFF.

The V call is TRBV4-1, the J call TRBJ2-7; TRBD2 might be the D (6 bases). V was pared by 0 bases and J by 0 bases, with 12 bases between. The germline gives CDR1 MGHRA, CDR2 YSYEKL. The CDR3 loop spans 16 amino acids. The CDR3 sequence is CASSQDIRGSSYEQYF. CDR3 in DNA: TGCGCCAGCAGCCAAGATATACGGGGGAGCTCCTACGAGCAGTACTTC.

The CDR3 nucleotides read TGTGCTAGTGGTTCTCCGGGAGACACAGATACGCAGTATTTT. Amino acids: CASGSPGDTDTQYF. This chain uses TRBV12-5 with TRBJ2-3, with TRBD2 as a possible D gene (6 bases). CDR1 LGHNT and CDR2 FRNRAP come from the germline V gene. Trimming shortened V by 4 bases and J by 2 bases, and 10 bases separated the two germline ends. CDR3 length: 14 amino acids.

The CDR3 DNA is TGCGCCAGCAGTGAGACGTGGGAGGGCTCCTACGAGCAGTACTTC. Protein: CASSETWEGSYEQYF. The chain is built from TRBV10-2 and TRBJ2-7; 7 bases are shared with TRBD2. Trimming took 2 bases from V and 0 from J; bases not matched to a gene: 4. The CDR3 has 15 residues. The germline V gene has CDR1 WSHSY and CDR2 SAAADI.

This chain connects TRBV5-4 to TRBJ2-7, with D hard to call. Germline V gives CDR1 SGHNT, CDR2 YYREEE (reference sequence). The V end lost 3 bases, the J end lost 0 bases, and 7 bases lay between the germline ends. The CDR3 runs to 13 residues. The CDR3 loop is CASSSFSSYEQYF. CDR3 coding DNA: TGTGCCAGCAGCTCATTTAGCTCCTACGAGCAGTACTTC.

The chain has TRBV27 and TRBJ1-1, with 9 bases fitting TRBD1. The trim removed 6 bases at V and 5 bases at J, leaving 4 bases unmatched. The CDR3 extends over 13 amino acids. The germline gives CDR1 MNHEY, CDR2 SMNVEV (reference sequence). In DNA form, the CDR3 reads TGTGCCAGCAGGGGACAGGGACGTACTGAAGCTTTCTTT. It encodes CASRGQGRTEAFF.

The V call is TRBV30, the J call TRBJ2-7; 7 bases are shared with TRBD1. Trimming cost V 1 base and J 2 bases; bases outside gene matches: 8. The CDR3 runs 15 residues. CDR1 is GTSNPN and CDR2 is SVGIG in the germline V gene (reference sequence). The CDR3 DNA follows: TGTGCCTGGAGTGCTGACAGGGCAAATGCCTACGAGCAGTACTTC. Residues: CAWSADRANAYEQYF. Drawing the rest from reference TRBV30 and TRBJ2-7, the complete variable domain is SQTIHQWPATLVQPVGSPLSLECTVEGTSNPNLYWYRQAAGRGLQLLFYSVGIGQISSEVPQNLSASRPQDRQFILSSKKLLLSDSGFYLCAWSADRANAYEQYFGPGTRLTVT.

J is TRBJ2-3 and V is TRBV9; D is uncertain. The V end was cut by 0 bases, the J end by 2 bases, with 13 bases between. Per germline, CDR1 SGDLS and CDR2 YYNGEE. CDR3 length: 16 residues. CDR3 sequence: CASSVAGNHFTDTQYF. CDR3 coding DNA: TGTGCCAGCAGCGTAGCAGGAAACCATTTCACAGATACGCAGTATTTT.

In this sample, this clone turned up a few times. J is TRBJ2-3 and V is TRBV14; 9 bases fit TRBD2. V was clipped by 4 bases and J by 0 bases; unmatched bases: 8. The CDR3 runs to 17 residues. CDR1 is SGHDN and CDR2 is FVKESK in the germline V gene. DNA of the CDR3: TGTGCCAGCAGCCCGTGGGCTAGCGGGATTAGCACAGATACGCAGTATTTT. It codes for CASSPWASGISTDTQYF.

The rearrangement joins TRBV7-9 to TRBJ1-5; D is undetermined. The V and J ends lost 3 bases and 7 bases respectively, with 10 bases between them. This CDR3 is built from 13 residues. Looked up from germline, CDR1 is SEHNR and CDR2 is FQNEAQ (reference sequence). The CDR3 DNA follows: TGTGCCAGCAGCTTGCTGGAGGACCAGCCCCAGCATTTT. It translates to CASSLLEDQPQHF.

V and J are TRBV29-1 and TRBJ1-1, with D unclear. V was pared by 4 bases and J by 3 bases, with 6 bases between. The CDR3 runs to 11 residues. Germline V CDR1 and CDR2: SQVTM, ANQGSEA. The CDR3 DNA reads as TGCAGCGTTGCCAGGCACACTGAAGCTTTCTTT. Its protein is CSVARHTEAFF.

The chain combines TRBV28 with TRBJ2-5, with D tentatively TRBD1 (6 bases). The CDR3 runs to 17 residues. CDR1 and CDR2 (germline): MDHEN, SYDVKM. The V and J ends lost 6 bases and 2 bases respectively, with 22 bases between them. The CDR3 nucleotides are TGTGCCAGCAGCCAACCCGGCGCCGGGACATTTCAAGAGACCCAGTACTTC. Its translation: CASSQPGAGTFQETQYF.

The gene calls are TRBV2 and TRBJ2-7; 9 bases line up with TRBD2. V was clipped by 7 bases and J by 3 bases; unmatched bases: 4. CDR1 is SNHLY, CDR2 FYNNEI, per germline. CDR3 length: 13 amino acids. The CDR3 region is CASTGTSSYEQYF. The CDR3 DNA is TGTGCCAGCACCGGGACTAGCAGCTACGAGCAGTACTTC.

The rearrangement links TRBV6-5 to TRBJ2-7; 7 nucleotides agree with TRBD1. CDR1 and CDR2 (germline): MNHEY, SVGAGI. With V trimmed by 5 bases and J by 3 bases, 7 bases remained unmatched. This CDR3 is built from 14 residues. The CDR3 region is CASSQLGGRYEQYF. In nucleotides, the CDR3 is TGTGCCAGCAGTCAGCTAGGGGGCCGCTACGAGCAGTACTTC.

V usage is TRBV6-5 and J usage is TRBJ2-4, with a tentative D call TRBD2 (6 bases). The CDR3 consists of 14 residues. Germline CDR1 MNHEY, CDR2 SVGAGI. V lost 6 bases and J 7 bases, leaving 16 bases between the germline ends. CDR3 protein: CASRRSGGKNIQYF. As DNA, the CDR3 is TGTGCCAGCAGGAGGTCTGGGGGGAAGAACATTCAGTACTTC.

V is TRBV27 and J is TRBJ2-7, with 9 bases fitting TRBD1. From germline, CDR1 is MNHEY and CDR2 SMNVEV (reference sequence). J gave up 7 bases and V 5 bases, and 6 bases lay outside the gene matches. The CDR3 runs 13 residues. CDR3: CASSLGTGREQYF. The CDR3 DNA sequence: TGTGCCAGCAGTCTTGGGACAGGGAGGGAGCAGTACTTC.